This is a list of T cell receptor beta chains from one sample in a study of OX40 agonist ivuxolimab in advanced cancers. Some clones are missing from TCRdb's copy, which holds only in-frame ones; the method was immunoSEQ multiplex PCR. The top ten clones hold 5.5% to 8% of a sample with tens of thousands of clones, 85% to 90% of them seen once. This material consisted of CD4+ or CD8+ T cells sorted from blood, taken in a trial of the OX40 agonist ivuxolimab. These receptors all stem from an adult with an advanced solid tumor such as melanoma, head and neck, liver or kidney cancer. CDR3s include the opening cysteine and the closing phenylalanine or tryptophan. The D gene is left open where the match is weak. Size is stated for part of the rows, as once, few or many counts, or as a class when the clone is expanded.

clone_size | j_call | v_call | d_call | cdr3_length | cdr3_nt | cdr3_aa
- | TRBJ2-7 | TRBV7-9 | - | 15 | TGTGCCAGCACCGTAACAGGGATATACTCCTACGAGCAGTACTTC | CASTVTGIYSYEQYF
once | TRBJ1-1 | TRBV6-5 | - | 11 | TGTGCCAGCATCCGGAACACTGAAGCTTTCTTT | CASIRNTEAFF
- | TRBJ1-1 | TRBV27 | - | 14 | TGTGCCAGCAGTTTGGGCCCGATGAACACTGAAGCTTTCTTT | CASSLGPMNTEAFF
- | TRBJ1-6 | TRBV6-5 | TRBD1 | 16 | TGTGCCAGCAGTTACACCGGGACAGGGGGCTTTTCACCCCTCCACTTT | CASSYTGTGGFSPLHF
- | TRBJ2-7 | TRBV30 | - | 14 | TGTGCCTGGAGTAGGGCAGGGACCTCCTACGAGCAGTACTTC | CAWSRAGTSYEQYF
- | TRBJ2-7 | TRBV6-6 | - | 12 | TGTGCCAGCCGGGACGGTTCCTACGAGCAGTACTTC | CASRDGSYEQYF
few | TRBJ1-1 | TRBV15 | - | 14 | TGTGCCACCAGCCGGACAGACATGAACACTGAAGCTTTCTTT | CATSRTDMNTEAFF
once | TRBJ2-7 | TRBV4-1 | - | 15 | TGCGCCAGCAGCTTAGAACCAGGGGAGGAATACGAGCAGTACTTC | CASSLEPGEEYEQYF
- | TRBJ1-3 | TRBV6-4 | - | 13 | TGTGCCAGCAGTGACTCGACAGGAAACACCATATATTTT | CASSDSTGNTIYF
- | TRBJ1-6 | TRBV18 | TRBD1 | 15 | TGTGCCAGCTCTCCGGGACAGCTAAAAGGTTCACCCCTCCACTTT | CASSPGQLKGSPLHF
- | TRBJ2-2 | TRBV4-3 | TRBD1 | 16 | TGCGCCAGCAGCCAAAAAGACAGGGCCTTGTACGGGGAGCTGTTTTTT | CASSQKDRALYGELFF
once | TRBJ1-5 | TRBV6-5 | - | 14 | TGTGCCAGCAGTTACTCGAATGCTAACCAGCCCCAGCATTTT | CASSYSNANQPQHF
- | TRBJ2-7 | TRBV7-9 | TRBD1 | 16 | TGTGCCAGCAGCACCACAGACAGGGGAATGGACTACGAGCAGTACTTC | CASSTTDRGMDYEQYF
- | TRBJ1-1 | TRBV5-6 | - | 14 | TGTGCCAGCAGCCTTCCCCAGGGACGCACTGAAGCTTTCTTT | CASSLPQGRTEAFF